This T cell receptor beta chain was documented in a study of blood T cell repertoires in COVID-19 (dated by TCRdb to the early 2020s). In the study overall: Collaborator samples came from the United States, Italy and Spain and covered acute and convalescent phases of COVID-19. The material from the prospective study consisted of cDNA or gDNA derived from T cells, B-cell-depleted T cells, or PBMCs. Subjects who had been exposed to COVID-19, were actively infected with it, or had recovered from it provided the deeply sampled blood TCRbeta repertoires that made up the dataset. A freely available public database, intended as a resource for researchers studying the immune response to SARS-CoV-2, is where the repertoires were released. The samples were drawn from two sources: the first 160 participants of the ongoing ImmuneRACE study, and 1,000 to 1,500 subjects contributed by 6 global collaborators. The sample metadata nearly always contained a de-identified subject ID, COVID-19 status, age in years and sex. HLA class I and class II types, where available, came from metadata supplied by the sample provider rather than from assay-based typing. Summary of the overall study and its limitations: How much clinical and demographic metadata was included differed by source and by participant, and the metadata was provided uncurated.

TCRbeta CDR3 regions were amplified from genomic DNA by means of the immunoSEQ Assay, a bias-controlled multiplex PCR. As for the original processing: Within the assay, amplification of reference gene primers was used to estimate how many nucleated cells each sample contained. To quantify the absolute abundance of each unique TCRbeta CDR3 rearrangement, sequence reads were collapsed and filtered. Productive Simpson clonality was computed per sample as the square root of Simpson's diversity index over productive rearrangements. Here the immuneACCESS table is served through TCRdb, limited to in-frame sequences with V and J called. Missing clones are a known gap in these copies; in checked studies unresolved V genes cover under half, and the rest lacks a known reason. That table supplies the V and J calls and clone size; D and trimming were determined from the DNA. The sample profile shows roughly 250,000 clones; 65% to 90% of them were found once. The biggest ten clones account for around 2.9% of the sample.

Each collaborating institution followed its own protocols to collect whole blood in K2EDTA tubes. For TCRbeta analysis, collaborators shipped samples in one of three forms: frozen whole blood, isolated PBMCs, or DNA extracted from either of those sample types. As encoded in the germline V gene (reference sequence), CDR1 is WNHNN while CDR2 is SYGVQD. The CDR3 goes from the cysteine to the phenylalanine over 15 residues. Here the CDR3 DNA is all that survives: 45 bases in frame from base 1. Trimming takes 0 bases off V and 5 bases off J; junction bases not matched to a gene: 3. This clone was counted ten times or more. It lacks a known antigen. No clone much larger than this one lies a single base away; base qualities are absent.

The rearranged chain carries TRBV10-1 and TRBJ2-1; a stretch of 8 junction bases matches TRBD2. The source of this sequence is a woman aged 55-70 years with active or convalescent COVID-19. The source material was peripheral blood. The nucleotide sequence reads TGCGCCAGCAGTGAGTCAAGCGGGGGTCACAATGAGCAGTTCTTC. It encodes CASSESSGGHNEQFF.